These T cell receptor beta chains were read from a single sample in a study of beta chain features in type 1 diabetes. Using immunoSEQ multiplex PCR, the repertoire was profiled, and TCRdb retains in-frame clones only, with some absent. The data contain hundreds of thousands of clones, approximately 14% of them seen just once; the ten biggest clones take up about 0.024%. Sequences were obtained from naive CD4+ T cells from blood. All receptors derive from a woman in her 40s in good health. CDR3s include the opening cysteine and the closing phenylalanine or tryptophan. The D gene is left open where the match is weak. Expanded clones are given a class, and other clones once, few, many or no size at all.

clone_size d_call j_call v_call cdr3_aa cdr3_nt
few TRBD2 TRBJ2-5 TRBV2 CASSVGLAGGETQYF TGTGCCAGCAGTGTGGGACTAGCGGGGGGAGAGACCCAGTACTTC
- - TRBJ1-2 TRBV7-2 CASSPGGVIGYTF TGTGCCAGCAGCCCGGGCGGGGTTATTGGCTACACCTTC
- - TRBJ2-5 TRBV7-9 CASSVKTRETQYF TGTGCCAGCAGCGTCAAGACCAGGGAGACCCAGTACTTC
few - TRBJ2-1 TRBV4-1 CASSQGEQAHEQFF TGCGCCAGCAGCCAAGGGGAGCAGGCCCATGAGCAGTTCTTC
few - TRBJ2-1 TRBV7-9 CASSPAAGQEQFF TGTGCCAGCAGCCCCGCTGCGGGTCAGGAGCAGTTCTTC
- - TRBJ2-5 TRBV11-2 CASSAGPQDRETQYF TGTGCCAGCAGCGCGGGACCCCAAGATAGGGAGACCCAGTACTTC
few TRBD1 TRBJ2-3 TRBV18 CASSPPTGWTDTQYF TGTGCCAGCTCACCACCGACAGGGTGGACAGATACGCAGTATTTT
few - TRBJ2-4 TRBV6-6 CASSYRRPGTADIQYF TGTGCCAGCAGTTATCGGCGGCCGGGTACGGCGGACATTCAGTACTTC
few TRBD2 TRBJ2-7 TRBV7-9 CASSFVAGGSYEQYF TGTGCCAGCAGCTTCGTAGCGGGGGGTTCCTACGAGCAGTACTTC
once TRBD1 TRBJ2-3 TRBV7-8 CASRPTRGRGTDTQYF TGTGCCAGCAGACCCACCAGGGGGCGCGGCACAGATACGCAGTATTTT
few - TRBJ2-5 TRBV7-2 CASSRLVAALRQETQYF TGTGCCAGCAGCCGACTAGTTGCAGCATTGAGGCAAGAGACCCAGTACTTC
- TRBD1 TRBJ2-5 TRBV10-3 CAISRTGVETQYF TGTGCCATCAGTCGGACAGGGGTGGAGACCCAGTACTTC
- TRBD1 TRBJ1-2 TRBV19 CASRRGQGGYGYTF TGTGCCAGTAGGCGGGGACAGGGCGGCTATGGCTACACCTTC
few TRBD1 TRBJ2-1 TRBV2 CATRDSGYNEQFF TGTGCCACTCGGGACAGCGGCTACAATGAGCAGTTCTTC
few - TRBJ2-7 TRBV6-6 CASSPGGEQYF TGTGCCAGCAGCCCCGGGGGCGAGCAGTACTTC
few - TRBJ2-1 TRBV11-3 CASSTGPREQFF TGTGCCAGCAGCACCGGCCCCAGGGAGCAGTTCTTC
few TRBD1 TRBJ1-6 TRBV6-5 CASNRGDNSPLHF TGTGCCAGCAACAGGGGGGATAATTCACCCCTCCACTTT
- - TRBJ2-7 TRBV14 CASSQVPGYEQYF TGTGCCAGCAGCCAAGTACCGGGGTACGAGCAGTACTTC
few TRBD1 TRBJ2-7 TRBV7-9 CASSPDRGRSEQYF TGTGCCAGCAGCCCGGACAGGGGGCGTTCCGAGCAGTACTTC
few TRBD2 TRBJ2-3 TRBV7-9 CASSRSGGLTDTQYF TGTGCCAGCAGCCGTAGCGGGGGGTTAACAGATACGCAGTATTTT
few TRBD2 TRBJ2-1 TRBV7-9 CASPAGTSGANEQFF TGTGCCTCCCCGGCCGGGACTAGCGGGGCCAATGAGCAGTTCTTC
- - TRBJ1-6 TRBV6-5 CASSWTAASNSPLHF TGTGCCAGCAGTTGGACAGCGGCCTCTAATTCACCCCTCCACTTT
few TRBD2 TRBJ2-1 TRBV7-9 CASSPGEGTSGYNEQFF TGTGCCAGCAGTCCCGGGGAGGGGACTAGCGGTTACAATGAGCAGTTCTTC
few TRBD2 TRBJ2-7 TRBV5-1 CASSSGGQGNEQYF TGCGCCAGCAGCTCGGGGGGGCAGGGGAACGAGCAGTACTTC
few - TRBJ2-7 TRBV19 CASSPRDTF TGTGCCAGTAGTCCTCGGGACACCTTC
- - TRBJ2-1 TRBV5-4 CASSLGQSSYNEQFF TGTGCCAGCAGCTTGGGACAGAGCTCCTACAATGAGCAGTTCTTC
- TRBD2 TRBJ2-1 TRBV6-5 CASMGKRGVYNEQFF TGTGCCAGCATGGGGAAGCGGGGGGTCTACAATGAGCAGTTCTTC
- TRBD1 TRBJ1-2 TRBV5-1 CASAPQGANYGYTF TGCGCCAGCGCGCCACAGGGGGCTAACTATGGCTACACCTTC
- - TRBJ1-6 TRBV7-9 CASSPPGYNSPLHF TGTGCCAGCAGCCCTCCAGGTTATAATTCACCCCTCCACTTT
- - TRBJ1-2 TRBV6-5 CASKTGVSNGYTF TGTGCCAGCAAAACGGGGGTTAGCAATGGCTACACCTTC
- TRBD1 TRBJ1-1 TRBV7-9 CASSSQGASTEAFF TGTGCCAGCAGCTCACAGGGGGCGAGCACTGAAGCTTTCTTT
few TRBD1 TRBJ2-3 TRBV6-1 CASRAGTAADTQYF TGTGCCAGCAGAGCCGGGACAGCAGCGGATACGCAGTATTTT
few - TRBJ2-1 TRBV19 CASKALVENEQFF TGTGCCAGTAAGGCTCTAGTGGAGAATGAGCAGTTCTTC
few - TRBJ2-2 TRBV4-3 CASTRNLPTAGAGELFF TGCGCCAGCACCCGCAACCTCCCGACAGCGGGCGCCGGGGAGCTGTTTTTT
- TRBD1 TRBJ1-5 TRBV28 CASSTRQGMVQPQHF TGTGCCAGCAGTACTCGACAGGGAATGGTTCAGCCCCAGCATTTT
few - TRBJ1-3 TRBV7-9 CASSHTGSGNTIYF TGTGCCAGCAGCCACACAGGTTCTGGAAACACCATATATTTT
few - TRBJ2-3 TRBV11-2 CASTPSTDTQYF TGTGCCAGCACCCCAAGCACAGATACGCAGTATTTT
few - TRBJ1-1 TRBV29-1 CSVNRELNTEAFF TGCAGCGTTAACCGGGAACTGAACACTGAAGCTTTCTTT
few TRBD1 TRBJ2-7 TRBV6-1 CASREQGPPYEQYF TGTGCCAGCAGAGAACAGGGGCCCCCCTACGAGCAGTACTTC
few - TRBJ2-2 TRBV19 CASSIRETQDVSGELFF TGTGCCAGTAGTATAAGGGAGACCCAGGACGTATCCGGGGAGCTGTTTTTT
few - TRBJ2-3 TRBV2 CASSDYTQYF TGTGCCAGCAGTGACTATACGCAGTATTTT
few - TRBJ2-1 TRBV11-2 CASSFATYNEQFF TGTGCCAGCAGCTTCGCGACCTACAATGAGCAGTTCTTC
few - TRBJ2-2 TRBV19 CASSIVTGTGELFF TGTGCCAGTAGTATAGTAACGGGCACCGGGGAGCTGTTTTTT
many - TRBJ2-4 TRBV14 CASSLGRGLAKNIQYF TGTGCCAGCAGCCTGGGCCGTGGGCTAGCCAAAAACATTCAGTACTTC
- TRBD2 TRBJ2-5 TRBV4-1 CASSQVGLARETQYF TGCGCCAGCAGCCAAGTGGGACTAGCGAGAGAGACCCAGTACTTC
few - TRBJ2-5 TRBV28 CASRRAGNIGETQYF TGTGCCAGCAGGCGCGCGGGGAACATTGGAGAGACCCAGTACTTC
few - TRBJ1-5 TRBV10-3 CAISQSGSGREPQHF TGTGCCATCTCCCAGTCGGGTTCCGGAAGAGAGCCCCAGCATTTT